This entry lists 24 T cell receptor beta chains sequenced from one sample in a study of T cell repertoires in cytomegalovirus infection. These receptors lack a known antigen. One entry per CDR3 protein, called by TCRdb with MiXCR from the reads. The sample lists more than 250,000 distinct CDR3 sequences; approximately 25% were seen once. Sequencing used cultured PBMCs, obtained from culture after CMV antigen stimulation. The receptors originated from a human donor in good health (CMV status not recorded). Some clones in this sample may be carry-over from other donors' samples.

The V gene is TRBV3-1, the J gene TRBJ2-6; 9 bases are a match to TRBD2. CDR1 and CDR2 from the germline V gene are LGHDT and YNNKEL (reference sequence). Trimming at V came to 7 bases and at J to 5 bases, leaving 15 bases not matched to a gene. This CDR3 region has 18 residues. The CDR3 region has the DNA TGTGCCAGCACCGCTATTGCGGGAGGGCCCTTCTGGGCCAACGTCCTGACTTTC. It translates to CASTAIAGGPFWANVLTF. Variable domain in full (rest from reference TRBV3-1 and TRBJ2-6): DTAVSQTPKYLVTQMGNDKSIKCEQNLGHDTMYWYKQDSKKFLKIMFSYNNKELIINETVPNRFSPKSPDKAHLNLHINSLELGDSAVYFCASTAIAGGPFWANVLTFGAGSRLTVL.

This clonotype was seen only a few times. The V gene is TRBV11-3, the J gene TRBJ2-3, with no clear D. Germline assignment: CDR1 SGHNT and CDR2 YENEEA. The CDR3 consists of 13 residues. Trimming removed 1 base from V and 5 bases from J, with 7 bases in between. DNA for the CDR3: TGTGCCAGCAGCTTAGTTTCGGAAGATACGCAGTATTTT. Translating it yields CASSLVSEDTQYF.

The chain has TRBV5-1 and TRBJ1-4; D perhaps matches TRBD1 (5 bases). The germline gives CDR1 SGHRS, CDR2 YFSETQ. The CDR3 has 14 amino acids. V was trimmed by 1 base and J by 8 bases, leaving 12 bases between them. CDR3 protein: CASSLSRGGEKLFF. DNA for the CDR3: TGCGCCAGCAGCTTGTCCCGGGGCGGGGAAAAACTGTTTTTT.

This rearrangement joins TRBV25-1 to TRBJ2-5; D may be TRBD1 or TRBD2 (5 bases each). This CDR3 spans 16 amino acids. Trimming took 1 base from V and 1 from J, leaving 13 bases between them. The germline CDR1 and CDR2 sequences are MGHDK and SYGVNS. The chain's CDR3 is CASSESRGTGQETQYF. The CDR3 nucleotides are TGTGCCAGCAGTGAATCCCGTGGGACGGGCCAAGAGACCCAGTACTTC.

This chain joins TRBV7-3 and TRBJ2-5; D not certain. Germline lookup yields CDR1 SGHTA and CDR2 FQGTGA. Trimming cost V 3 bases and J 3 bases, with 8 bases left between them. The CDR3 has 13 amino acids. The CDR3 sequence: CASSLSQKETQYF. Written as DNA, the CDR3 is TGTGCCAGCAGCTTGAGCCAGAAAGAGACCCAGTACTTC.

The chain is built from TRBV28 and TRBJ2-7; D gene unclear. Trimming took 3 bases from V and 3 from J, leaving 6 bases between them. Germline CDR1 is MDHEN and CDR2 is SYDVKM. This CDR3 spans 12 amino acids. The CDR3, as DNA: TGTGCCAGCAGTTTCGGGTTCTACGAGCAGTACTTC. Its protein product is CASSFGFYEQYF.

This clonotype was picked up a small number of times. V is TRBV27 and J is TRBJ2-1; 14 bases agree with TRBD2. Trimming took 3 bases from V and 5 from J; bases not matched to a gene: 3. Germline V gene data show CDR1 as MNHEY and CDR2 as SMNVEV (reference sequence). CDR3 length equals 16 residues. CDR3 nucleotides: TGTGCCAGCAGTTTCCCGGGACTAGCGGGAGACAATGAGCAGTTCTTC. It codes for CASSFPGLAGDNEQFF.

In DNA, the CDR3 is TGTGCCACCAGCAGAGATTGGCAGTCTGATAACTATGGCTACACCTTC. Its translation is CATSRDWQSDNYGYTF. The chain couples TRBV15 to TRBJ1-2; no clear D gene. The CDR3 is 16 amino acids. Trimming took 0 bases from V and 1 from J, leaving 12 bases between them. The germline CDR1 and CDR2 sequences are LNHNV and YYDKDF (reference sequence).

This clonotype was seen repeatedly, ten times or more. The J gene is TRBJ1-3, the V gene TRBV7-2; a possible D gene is TRBD1 (6 bases). CDR1 is SGHTA and CDR2 is FQGNSA in the germline V gene. V lost 0 bases and J lost 1, with 10 bases in between. The CDR3 is made up of 16 amino acids. CDR3 protein: CASSLAWGASGNTIYF. CDR3 nucleotides: TGTGCCAGCAGCTTAGCGTGGGGGGCTTCTGGAAACACCATATATTTT.

This clonotype was counted at least ten times. This chain connects TRBV7-2 to TRBJ1-5; unclear D gene. The germline V and J ends were trimmed by 5 bases and 7 bases, with 15 bases remaining between them. Germline CDR1 is SGHTA and CDR2 is FQGNSA. The CDR3 runs 14 residues. CDR3 DNA sequence: TGTGCCAGCAGCCCCGAGCCAGGAGGCCAGCCCCAGCATTTT. This codes for CASSPEPGGQPQHF.

The V call is TRBV10-3, the J call TRBJ2-2, with TRBD1 identical over 8 bases. The CDR3 has 17 residues. CDR1 is ENHRY and CDR2 is SYGVKD in the germline V gene. Trimming removed 7 bases from V and 2 bases from J; junction bases left unmatched: 12. CDR3 protein: CAIMPQRTGINTGELFF. The CDR3 nucleotides read TGTGCCATCATGCCCCAACGGACAGGGATAAACACCGGGGAGCTGTTTTTT.

This clonotype came up a few times. CDR3 in DNA: TGCAGTGCTCACGCTATGGGGCCCGACCACACCGGGGAGCTGTTTTTT. It translates to CSAHAMGPDHTGELFF. J is TRBJ2-2 and V is TRBV20-1; perhaps TRBD1 as D (5 bases). In germline, CDR1 is DFQATT, CDR2 SNEGSKA (reference sequence). The CDR3 consists of 16 residues. Trimming took off 5 bases at V and 3 bases at J, with 19 bases between the two ends.

This rearrangement joins TRBV4-1 to TRBJ2-1; 12 bases line up with TRBD2. V trimming: 2 bases; J trimming: 2 bases; junction bases outside the gene matches: 10. The CDR3 covers 19 residues. Germline lookup yields CDR1 MGHRA and CDR2 YSYEKL. The CDR3, as DNA: TGCGCCAGCAGCCAATTTACTAGCGGGAGGCATTCGCCCTACAATGAGCAGTTCTTC. Translation gives CASSQFTSGRHSPYNEQFF.

There are a few counts of this clonotype. The rearrangement links TRBV24-1 to TRBJ2-5, with TRBD1 identical over 7 bases. CDR3 size: 11 residues. Germline V gives CDR1 KGHDR, CDR2 SFDVKD. V gave up 10 bases and J gave up 2 bases; unmatched junction bases: 0. CDR3 region: CATGQQETQYF. CDR3 coding DNA: TGTGCCACGGGACAGCAAGAGACCCAGTACTTC.

This clonotype was counted many times. The V call is TRBV12-3 or TRBV12-4, the J call TRBJ1-1; TRBD1 is a possible D gene (5 bases). The CDR3 is 14 residues long. Trimming removed 3 bases from V and 1 base from J, with 9 bases in between. The CDR3 DNA follows: TGTGCCAGCAGTTTTCAAGGGGAGAACACTGAAGCTTTCTTT. Its protein product is CASSFQGENTEAFF.

This clonotype was counted only a few times. V usage is TRBV7-8 and J usage is TRBJ2-1, with TRBD2 matching 12 bases. The CDR3 totals 15 residues. V lost 6 bases to trimming and J lost 15 bases; unmatched junction nucleotides: 15. Germline V lookup: CDR1 SGHVS, CDR2 FQNEAQ. DNA of the CDR3: TGTGCCAGCAGGAGAGCTAGCGGGAGGGCCGAAGACGTGTTCTTC. Translation gives CASRRASGRAEDVFF.

The chain employs TRBV18 and TRBJ2-7; D might be TRBD2 (5 bases). V was shortened by 8 bases and J by 0 bases, with 14 bases between the two germline ends. Germline V CDR1 and CDR2: KGHSH, LQKENI. The CDR3 consists of 14 residues. The CDR3 reads CASLPRVNSYEQYF. In nucleotides, the CDR3 is TGTGCCAGCCTACCGCGGGTAAACTCCTACGAGCAGTACTTC.

This clonotype was seen more than once but under ten times. The J gene is TRBJ2-3, the V gene TRBV11-2, with a possible D match to TRBD2 (6 bases). This CDR3 has 16 amino acids. CDR1 and CDR2 (germline): SGHAT, FQNNGV. V shed 6 bases and J shed 1 base, with 17 bases lying between them. CDR3 region: CASSSIGASGTDTQYF. CDR3 in DNA: TGTGCCAGCAGTTCTATTGGGGCTAGCGGCACAGATACGCAGTATTTT. Full variable domain (remainder filled in from reference TRBV11-2 and TRBJ2-3): EAGVAQSPRYKIIEKRQSVAFWCNPISGHATLYWYQQILGQGPKLLIQFQNNGVVDDSQLPKDRFSAERLKGVDSTLKIQPAKLEDSAVYLCASSSIGASGTDTQYFGPGTRLTVL.

This clonotype was picked up many times. The chain employs TRBV7-2 and TRBJ2-3; 8 bases are a match to TRBD2. This CDR3 contains 17 residues. J gave up 0 bases and V 1 base, and 6 bases lay outside the gene matches. Germline CDR1 reads SGHTA; CDR2 reads FQGNSA. CDR3 DNA sequence: TGTGCCAGCAGCTTAGTCGCCAGCGGGAGTAGCACAGATACGCAGTATTTT. Encoded protein: CASSLVASGSSTDTQYF.

This clonotype was seen more than once but under ten times. V usage is TRBV20-1 and J usage is TRBJ1-4; 8 bases agree with TRBD1. The germline gives CDR1 DFQATT, CDR2 SNEGSKA (reference sequence). V trimming: 4 bases; J trimming: 8 bases; junction bases outside the gene matches: 6. This CDR3 has 13 residues. CDR3 protein: CSAITGGREKLFF. The CDR3 DNA reads TGCAGTGCTATCACAGGGGGTAGGGAAAAACTGTTTTTT.

This clonotype was detected a few times. The V call is TRBV19, the J call TRBJ2-4, with 10 positions matching TRBD2. The trim removed 7 bases at V and 1 base at J, leaving 13 bases unmatched. The CDR3 contains 18 residues. Germline loops: CDR1 LNHDA, CDR2 SQIVND (reference sequence). The CDR3: CASTTRTSGDQAKNIQYF. The CDR3 DNA follows: TGTGCCAGTACCACGCGGACTAGCGGCGACCAGGCCAAAAACATTCAGTACTTC.

The chain is built from TRBV2 and TRBJ2-3, with D perhaps TRBD1 (6 bases). Germline CDR1 is SNHLY and CDR2 is FYNNEI. V was shortened by 8 bases and J by 2 bases, with 14 bases between the two germline ends. CDR3 length: 14 amino acids. The CDR3 loop reads CASRMGALTDTQYF. CDR3 sequence (DNA): TGTGCCAGCCGGATGGGGGCTCTCACAGATACGCAGTATTTT.

This chain links TRBV7-2 with TRBJ2-1, with 9 bases fitting TRBD2. Looked up from germline, CDR1 is SGHTA and CDR2 is FQGNSA. V shed 8 bases, J shed 5 bases, and the junction held 16 bases outside the gene matches. The CDR3 extends over 17 amino acids. In DNA, the CDR3 is TGTGCCAGCCGACTCCCGATCGGGCTAGCGGGAAACAATGAGCAGTTCTTC. It translates to CASRLPIGLAGNNEQFF.

This chain connects TRBV10-3 to TRBJ1-6; D possibly corresponds to TRBD1 (5 bases). Trimming removed 6 bases at V and 7 bases at J, with 16 bases between. Per germline, CDR1 ENHRY and CDR2 SYGVKD. This CDR3 region has 15 residues. CDR3 region: CAIRKGYNGNSPLHF. Here the CDR3 DNA reads TGTGCCATCAGGAAGGGGTATAACGGAAATTCACCCCTCCACTTT.